This entry lists 7 T cell receptor beta chains sequenced from one sample in a study of shared clonotypes between healthy human individuals. Some clones are missing from TCRdb's copy, which holds only in-frame ones; the method was immunoSEQ multiplex PCR. The sample holds around 200,000 clones, around 63% seen once. Material for sequencing was memory CD4+ T cells sorted from blood. Indicated subset: CD45RA-negative fraction. Source of these receptors: a man aged 25-40 years in good health.

The chain recombines TRBV5-1 with TRBJ1-5; D perhaps matches TRBD1 (6 bases). Germline V gives CDR1 SGHRS, CDR2 YFSETQ. V was clipped by 0 bases and J by 8 bases, with 12 bases between them. The length of the CDR3 is 14 residues. The CDR3 sequence: CASSLVGGEEPQHF. The CDR3 DNA reads TGCGCCAGCAGCTTGGTGGGGGGCGAGGAGCCCCAGCATTTT.

V is TRBV10-3 and J is TRBJ2-2; a possible D gene is TRBD1 (5 bases). Trimming left V 3 bases short and J 0 bases short, with 8 bases between. Looked up from germline, CDR1 is ENHRY and CDR2 is SYGVKD. The CDR3 length is 15 residues. In DNA form, the CDR3 reads TGTGCCATCAGTGATCCAGGGTCGAACACCGGGGAGCTGTTTTTT. Its translation: CAISDPGSNTGELFF.

This sequence joins TRBV6-6 and TRBJ1-1; TRBD1 matches 9 bases. Germline V gene sequence: CDR1 MNHNY, CDR2 SVGAGI (reference sequence). This CDR3 comprises 15 residues. V dropped 1 base and J dropped 6; count of bases not matched to a gene: 6. CDR3 sequence: CASSYLGQGDAEAFF. The CDR3 region has the DNA TGTGCCAGCAGTTACTTGGGACAGGGAGACGCTGAAGCTTTCTTT.

The chain combines TRBV11-3 with TRBJ2-1, with D perhaps matching TRBD2 (6 bases). V was trimmed by 5 bases and J by 5 bases, leaving 10 bases between them. CDR1 and CDR2 (germline): SGHNT, YENEEA. This CDR3 is 13 amino acids long. The CDR3 bases are TGTGCCAGCAGCCTTACTAGCAACAATGAGCAGTTCTTC. This sequence encodes CASSLTSNNEQFF.

This clone has a handful of counts. J is TRBJ2-7 and V is TRBV11-2, with 9 bases fitting TRBD2. With V trimmed by 2 bases and J by 1 base, 15 bases remained unmatched. The CDR3 consists of 19 residues. The germline CDR1 and CDR2 sequences are SGHAT and FQNNGV. CDR3 protein: CASSLFVSGRLTKSYEQYF. DNA of the CDR3: TGTGCCAGCAGCTTATTCGTTAGCGGGAGATTGACGAAGTCCTACGAGCAGTACTTC.

This clone has just a few counts. This chain joins TRBV6-4 and TRBJ2-7, with D perhaps assigned TRBD1 or TRBD2 (5 bases each). V lost 4 bases and J lost 6, with 13 bases in between. This CDR3 contains 13 residues. Germline V gives CDR1 MRHNA, CDR2 SNTAGT. The DNA for the CDR3 is TGTGCCAGCAGTGTAGACTCCGGGGCCGAGCAGTACTTC. Protein product: CASSVDSGAEQYF.

This clone was found once. The chain combines TRBV29-1 with TRBJ1-1; possibly TRBD1 for D (5 bases). This CDR3 comprises 13 residues. Trimming stripped 5 bases from V and 5 bases from J, with 15 bases between. In germline, CDR1 is SQVTM, CDR2 ANQGSEA. The DNA of the CDR3 is TGCAGCGTTTGTCAGGGCGAATGGACTGAAGCTTTCTTT. It translates to CSVCQGEWTEAFF.